These 7 T cell receptor beta chains share one sample of origin, sequenced in a study of blood T cell repertoires in COVID-19. Generated by immunoSEQ multiplex PCR, the TCRdb table keeps only in-frame clones and is missing some. This sample has tens of thousands of clones, with roughly 85% found just once. Material: peripheral blood. These receptors were taken from a man aged 60 to 75 with active or convalescent COVID-19.

This clone appeared a few times. The chain is built from TRBV12-3 or TRBV12-4 and TRBJ1-4, with D possibly matching TRBD1 (5 bases). There are 12 residues in the CDR3. The V and J ends lost 3 bases and 10 bases respectively, with 9 bases between them. CDR3 sequence reads: CASSFWGGKLFF. The CDR3 bases are TGTGCCAGCAGTTTTTGGGGGGGAAAACTGTTTTTT.

V usage is TRBV7-6 and J usage is TRBJ2-5, with 10 bases matching TRBD2. In germline, CDR1 is SGHVS, CDR2 FNYEAQ. The J segment lost 0 bases and the V segment lost 5 bases, leaving 3 bases of the junction unmatched. CDR3 length: 15 residues. The CDR3 spells CASSPLAGDQETQYF. The CDR3 DNA is TGTGCCAGCAGCCCCCTAGCGGGGGACCAAGAGACCCAGTACTTC.

The gene calls are TRBV28 and TRBJ1-2, with TRBD1 identical over 12 bases. Germline CDR1 and CDR2: MDHEN and SYDVKM. The ends lost 10 bases at V and 6 bases at J; junction bases unmatched: 12. The CDR3 is 15 residues long. This chain's CDR3 is CAMRPGQGAGDGYTF. CDR3 in DNA: TGTGCCATGCGACCGGGACAGGGGGCAGGAGATGGCTACACCTTC.

The rearrangement links TRBV19 to TRBJ1-2; no firm D call. Germline loops: CDR1 LNHDA, CDR2 SQIVND (reference sequence). The V end lost 5 bases, the J end lost 9 bases, and 16 bases lay between the germline ends. The CDR3 covers 13 residues. For the CDR3, the DNA is TGTGCCAGTAGTCTCCGGGGTTGGAGAAGCTACACCTTC. It yields the protein CASSLRGWRSYTF.

This chain connects TRBV9 to TRBJ1-6; 9 bases fit TRBD1. There are 15 residues in the CDR3. V dropped 4 bases and J dropped 8; count of bases not matched to a gene: 7. From germline, CDR1 is SGDLS and CDR2 YYNGEE. This CDR3 is CASSLGQGFDSPLHF. The CDR3 bases are TGTGCCAGCAGCCTAGGACAGGGGTTTGATTCACCCCTCCACTTT.

Written as DNA, the CDR3 is TGCAGTGCTAGTGCCGAACTAGCGGGGTACGAGCAGTACTTC. Residues: CSASAELAGYEQYF. The chain carries TRBV20-1 and TRBJ2-7; 10 bases are shared with TRBD2. In germline, CDR1 is DFQATT, CDR2 SNEGSKA (reference sequence). V lost 3 bases, J lost 4 bases, and 6 bases stayed unmatched. The CDR3 spans 14 residues.

This clone was seen just once. This rearrangement joins TRBV15 to TRBJ2-3; D perhaps matches TRBD1 (5 bases). V dropped 1 base and J dropped 4 bases, with 9 bases sitting between them. The CDR3 is 14 amino acids. CDR1 LNHNV and CDR2 YYDKDF come from the germline V gene (reference sequence). Here the CDR3 reads CATSRGGAPDTQYF. CDR3 sequence (DNA): TGTGCCACCAGCAGAGGTGGGGCTCCAGATACGCAGTATTTT.